This T cell receptor (beta chain) was retrieved from a study of T cell responses to AZD1222 COVID-19 vaccine. General study findings and limits: Only after the peak T cell response were repertoires sampled. The donors showed a predominance of white British ancestry and of females, with possible underestimation of clonal diversity. Baseline testing showed seropositivity in only five to seven AZD1222 recipients.

The assay was immunoSEQ multiplex PCR, and TCRdb's table has in-frame clones only and misses some. The sample yields about 86,000 clones, roughly 89% seen once. The CDR3 runs 15 residues. With 4 bases clipped from V and 0 bases from J, the junction kept 2 bases outside the gene matches. Germline V gives CDR1 MNHEY, CDR2 SVGAGI. Points on this clone: Its antigen is as yet unknown.

This rearrangement joins TRBV6-5 to TRBJ1-3; 8 nucleotides match TRBD1. The TCR comes from an adult who received the AZD1222 COVID-19 vaccine. The sequencing here drew on peripheral blood, taken 28 days after the second AZD1222 dose. The chain's CDR3 is CASSLTGGSGNTIYF. The DNA of the CDR3 is TGTGCCAGCAGTTTAACAGGGGGCTCTGGAAACACCATATATTTT.